Detailed here is one T cell receptor beta chain. Its antigen is still unknown. This entry comes from a study of blood T cells in healthy people across ages. Study-level results: Roughly linearly, TCR beta diversity per million T cells fell as age increased.

Then a second PCR, running about 6 to 11 cycles, was carried out with a sample-barcoded 5' primer and a J-beta primer mix. TCRdb reprocessed the 5' RACE reads with MiXCR, giving one entry per CDR3 protein. The sample has about 640,000 distinct CDR3 sequences, under 65% seen once. With V trimmed by 6 bases and J by 3 bases, 6 bases remained unmatched. CDR1 ENHRY and CDR2 SYGVKD come from the germline V gene. The CDR3 has 16 residues. The sequenced sample was blood. The receptor was isolated from a man aged 55 to 69 in good health. The chain recombines TRBV10-3 with TRBJ2-2; TRBD2 agrees at 11 bases. CDR3 DNA: TGTGCCATCAGGCCCACTAGCGGGGGCCACACCGGGGAGCTGTTTTTT. Its protein product is CAIRPTSGGHTGELFF.